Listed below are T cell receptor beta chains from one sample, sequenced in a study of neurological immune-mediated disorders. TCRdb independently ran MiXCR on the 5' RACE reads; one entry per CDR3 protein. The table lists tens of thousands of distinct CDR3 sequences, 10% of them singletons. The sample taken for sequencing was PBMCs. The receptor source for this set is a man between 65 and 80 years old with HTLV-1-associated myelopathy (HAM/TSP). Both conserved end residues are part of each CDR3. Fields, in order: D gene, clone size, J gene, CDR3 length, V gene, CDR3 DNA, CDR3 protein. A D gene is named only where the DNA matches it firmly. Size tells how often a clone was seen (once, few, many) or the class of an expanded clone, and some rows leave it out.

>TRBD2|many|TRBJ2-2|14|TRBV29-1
TGCAGCGTTGGTGGACTAGAAAGAGCCGGGGAGCTGTTTTTT
CSVGGLERAGELFF
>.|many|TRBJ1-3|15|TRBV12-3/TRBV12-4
TGTGCCAGCACCCCGGGCCAGAACTCTGGAAACACCATATATTTT
CASTPGQNSGNTIYF
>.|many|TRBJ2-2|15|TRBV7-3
TGTGCCAGCAGCTTAATGCCGCAGACGGGCGGGGAGCTGTTTTTT
CASSLMPQTGGELFF
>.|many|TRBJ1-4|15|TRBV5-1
TGCGCCAGCAGCTTGCGGTCGGCAGGGAATGAAAAACTGTTTTTT
CASSLRSAGNEKLFF
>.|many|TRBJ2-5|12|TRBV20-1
TGCAGTGCTAGTGGGGTTACGGAGACCCAGTACTTC
CSASGVTETQYF
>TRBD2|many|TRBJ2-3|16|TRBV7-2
TGTGCCAGCAGCTTAATACCCGGGGGGGCCGGAGGGATGCAGTATTTT
CASSLIPGGAGGMQYF
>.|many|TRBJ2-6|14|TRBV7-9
TGTGCCAGCAGCTTGGCCTCTGGGGCCAACGTCCTGACTTTC
CASSLASGANVLTF
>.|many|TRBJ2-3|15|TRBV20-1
TGCAGTGCTAGCTCAGTAATTTCCTCTACAGATACGCAGTATTTT
CSASSVISSTDTQYF
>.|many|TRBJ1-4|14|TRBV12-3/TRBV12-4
TGTGCCAGCAGTCCTTTGACACCGCGGGAAAAACTGTTTTTT
CASSPLTPREKLFF
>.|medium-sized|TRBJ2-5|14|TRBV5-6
TGTGCCAGCAGCTTGGGACGGGAAGCAGAGACCCAGTACTTC
CASSLGREAETQYF
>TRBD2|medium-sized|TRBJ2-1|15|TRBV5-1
TGCGCCAGCAGCTGGACTAGCGGTGGGTACAATGAGCAGTTCTTC
CASSWTSGGYNEQFF
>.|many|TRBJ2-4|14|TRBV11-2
TGTGCCAGCAGCCAAAGTAGAGCCAAAAACATTCAGTACTTC
CASSQSRAKNIQYF
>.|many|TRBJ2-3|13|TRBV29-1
TGCAGCGTTGAAGGAGGGACCCCCGATACGCAGTATTTT
CSVEGGTPDTQYF
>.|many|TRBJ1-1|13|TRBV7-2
TGTGCCAGCAGCTTGCTAGGCATGGCTGAAGCTTTCTTT
CASSLLGMAEAFF
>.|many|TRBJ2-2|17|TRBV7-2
TGTGCCAGCAGCTCTCCCGGGCGTGAGGGATCGACCGGGGAGCTGTTTTTT
CASSSPGREGSTGELFF
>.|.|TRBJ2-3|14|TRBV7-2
TGTGCCAGCAGCTTAGATGGGGGCGCCGATACGCAGTATTTT
CASSLDGGADTQYF